This is a list of T cell receptor beta chains from one sample in a study of T cells in localized non-small cell lung cancer. TCRdb's copy holds only in-frame clones and misses some; the assay was immunoSEQ multiplex PCR. This table holds around 2,700 clones, approximately 25% found once. The sample consisted of lung tumor tissue, taken before any cancer treatment. The receptor source for this set is a man aged 40 to 70 with stage I lung adenocarcinoma. CDR3s include the opening cysteine and the closing phenylalanine or tryptophan. D genes are given only for firm matches. Expanded clones are given a class, and other clones once, few, many or no size at all.

D,V,J,size,CDR3,DNA
-,TRBV19,TRBJ2-3,-,CASSMGGPADTQYF,TGTGCCAGTAGTATGGGGGGGCCGGCAGATACGCAGTATTTT
TRBD1,TRBV18,TRBJ1-1,few,CASSLETGVTEAFF,TGTGCCAGCTCGCTCGAGACAGGGGTCACTGAAGCTTTCTTT
-,TRBV5-1,TRBJ2-3,-,CASSLETYTDTQYF,TGCGCCAGCAGCTTGGAGACTTACACAGATACGCAGTATTTT
-,TRBV1,TRBJ2-7,few,CASSQGSGGTYEQYF,TGCGCCAGCAGCCAGGGTAGCGGGGGTACCTACGAGCAGTACTTC
TRBD1,TRBV5-1,TRBJ1-1,few,CASSSSPPGQGKTEAFF,TGCGCCAGCAGCTCGTCACCACCCGGACAGGGAAAGACTGAAGCTTTCTTT
TRBD2,TRBV4-1,TRBJ2-1,-,CASSHSRTSGSRAYYNEQFF,TGCGCCAGCAGCCATTCCCGGACTAGCGGGAGCCGGGCTTATTACAATGAGCAGTTCTTC
TRBD2,TRBV11-3,TRBJ2-1,few,CASSLNPWLAGGPHDEQFF,TGTGCCAGCAGCTTAAACCCCTGGCTAGCGGGAGGGCCGCATGATGAGCAGTTCTTC
TRBD1,TRBV11-3,TRBJ1-1,medium-sized,CASSSRQGVNTEAFF,TGTGCCAGCAGCTCCCGACAGGGTGTGAACACTGAAGCTTTCTTT
-,TRBV11-3,TRBJ1-1,-,CASSPNRGTRMNTEAFF,TGTGCCAGCAGCCCGAACCGGGGAACCCGCATGAACACTGAAGCTTTCTTT
TRBD1,TRBV6-8,TRBJ1-1,large,CASSQGGPNTEAFF,TGTGCCAGCAGCCAAGGGGGCCCGAACACTGAAGCTTTCTTT
-,TRBV19,TRBJ1-5,-,CASSISREEPQHF,TGTGCCAGTAGTATTTCGAGGGAGGAGCCCCAGCATTTT
-,TRBV6-8,TRBJ1-2,medium-sized,CASSRGTSYGYTF,TGTGCCAGCAGTAGGGGGACCTCCTATGGCTACACCTTC
TRBD1,TRBV11-3,TRBJ2-1,-,CASSLAGTVYNEQFF,TGTGCCAGCAGCTTGGCCGGGACAGTTTACAATGAGCAGTTCTTC
TRBD2,TRBV29-1,TRBJ2-4,-,CSAGGTSGSGTKNIQYF,TGCAGCGCAGGGGGGACTAGCGGGAGCGGAACCAAAAACATTCAGTACTTC
-,TRBV9,TRBJ2-5,few,CASSVSGETQYF,TGTGCCAGCAGCGTGAGTGGCGAGACCCAGTACTTC
TRBD2,TRBV11-3,TRBJ2-5,few,CASSPGGVGLADSQETQYF,TGTGCCAGCAGCCCCGGGGGGGTGGGACTAGCGGACTCCCAAGAGACCCAGTACTTC
-,TRBV6-7,TRBJ2-1,-,CASSSGQVRDLGEQFF,TGTGCCAGCAGTTCCGGACAGGTCCGGGACTTGGGTGAGCAGTTCTTC
TRBD1,TRBV15,TRBJ2-5,-,CATSTRDRGRSETQYF,TGTGCCACCAGCACCCGGGACAGGGGGCGCAGCGAGACCCAGTACTTC
TRBD2,TRBV11-3,TRBJ2-3,few,CASSRGTSNTDTQYF,TGTGCCAGCAGCCGGGGGACTAGCAATACAGATACGCAGTATTTT
-,TRBV6-8,TRBJ2-3,-,CASSARARGDTQYF,TGTGCCAGCAGTGCCAGGGCGCGCGGGGATACGCAGTATTTT
-,TRBV29-1,TRBJ2-2,-,CSVAVSISAGELFF,TGCAGCGTTGCAGTCAGTATTAGTGCCGGGGAGCTGTTTTTT
-,TRBV19,TRBJ2-1,-,CASSVWEGGGYQNEQFF,TGTGCCAGTAGTGTCTGGGAGGGAGGGGGCTATCAGAATGAGCAGTTCTTC
-,TRBV19,TRBJ1-2,-,CASSPTAFYGYTF,TGTGCCAGTAGTCCGACAGCCTTCTATGGCTACACCTTC
TRBD2,TRBV19,TRBJ2-3,few,CASSIGTSETDTQYF,TGTGCCAGTAGTATAGGGACTAGCGAGACAGATACGCAGTATTTT
-,TRBV18,TRBJ2-6,-,CASSPPGQAPGANVLTF,TGTGCCAGCTCCCCCCCCGGTCAGGCCCCTGGGGCCAACGTCCTGACTTTC
TRBD2,TRBV5-1,TRBJ2-1,-,CASRELALGNEQFF,TGCGCCAGCAGGGAACTAGCGCTTGGCAATGAGCAGTTCTTC
-,TRBV29-1,TRBJ1-1,-,CSVEDSIGRGYNTEAFF,TGCAGCGTTGAAGATTCCATCGGTCGGGGATATAACACTGAAGCTTTCTTT
TRBD1,TRBV5-1,TRBJ1-4,few,CASSLVTGGSEKLFF,TGCGCCAGCAGCTTGGTTACAGGGGGCAGTGAAAAACTGTTTTTT
-,TRBV6-8,TRBJ2-3,medium-sized,CASSSGGRDRRSGDTQYF,TGTGCCAGCAGCTCGGGGGGAAGGGACAGGAGGTCAGGAGATACGCAGTATTTT
TRBD1,TRBV14,TRBJ1-3,few,CASSPGTAGNTIYF,TGTGCCAGCAGCCCCGGGACAGCTGGAAACACCATATATTTT
TRBD2,TRBV11-3,TRBJ2-7,-,CASSPGGAGSGTSYEQYF,TGTGCCAGCAGCCCTGGTGGTGCAGGAAGCGGGACCTCCTACGAGCAGTACTTC
-,TRBV5-1,TRBJ1-4,-,CASSDGQRYATNEKLFF,TGCGCCAGCAGCGATGGACAGAGATATGCAACTAATGAAAAACTGTTTTTT
-,TRBV30,TRBJ1-4,-,CAWSVSSLSTNEKLFF,TGTGCCTGGAGTGTATCTTCCTTATCAACTAATGAAAAACTGTTTTTT